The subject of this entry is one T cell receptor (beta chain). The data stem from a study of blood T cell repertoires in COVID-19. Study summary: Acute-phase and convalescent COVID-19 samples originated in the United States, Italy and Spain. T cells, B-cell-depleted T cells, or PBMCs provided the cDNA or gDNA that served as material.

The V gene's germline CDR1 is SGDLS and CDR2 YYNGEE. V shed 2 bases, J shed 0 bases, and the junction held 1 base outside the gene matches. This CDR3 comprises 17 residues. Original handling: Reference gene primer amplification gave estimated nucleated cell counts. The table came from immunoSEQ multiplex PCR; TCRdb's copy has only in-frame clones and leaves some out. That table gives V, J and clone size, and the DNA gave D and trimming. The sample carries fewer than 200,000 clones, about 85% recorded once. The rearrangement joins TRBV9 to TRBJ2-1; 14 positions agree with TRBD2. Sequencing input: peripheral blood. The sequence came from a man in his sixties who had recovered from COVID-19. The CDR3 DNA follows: TGTGCCAGCAGCGTGGGACTAGCGGGGGTCTCCTACAATGAGCAGTTCTTC. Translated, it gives CASSVGLAGVSYNEQFF.